This T cell receptor (beta chain) was sequenced during a study of blood T cells in healthy people across ages. Trimming took off 4 bases at V and 4 bases at J, with 11 bases between the two ends. CDR1 is ENHRY and CDR2 is SYGVKD in the germline V gene. This CDR3 is built from 14 residues. Per sample, no less than 5.5 micrograms of total RNA were extracted. Through a sample-barcoded 5' primer and a J-beta primer mix, a second PCR was run for about 6 to 12 cycles. Every cDNA was tagged by a template-switch adaptor with 12 random nucleotides. TCRdb itself ran the 5' RACE reads through MiXCR, one entry per CDR3 protein. Of about 750,000 distinct CDR3 sequences listed, 53% are singletons. This clonotype has more than one count but fewer than ten.

Input material: blood. This sequence originates from a man older than 75 in good health. V gene TRBV10-3 combines with J gene TRBJ1-5; possibly TRBD1 for D (6 bases). CDR3 sequence: CAISGDGTNQPQHF. For the CDR3, the DNA is TGTGCCATCAGTGGGGACGGGACAAATCAGCCCCAGCATTTT.